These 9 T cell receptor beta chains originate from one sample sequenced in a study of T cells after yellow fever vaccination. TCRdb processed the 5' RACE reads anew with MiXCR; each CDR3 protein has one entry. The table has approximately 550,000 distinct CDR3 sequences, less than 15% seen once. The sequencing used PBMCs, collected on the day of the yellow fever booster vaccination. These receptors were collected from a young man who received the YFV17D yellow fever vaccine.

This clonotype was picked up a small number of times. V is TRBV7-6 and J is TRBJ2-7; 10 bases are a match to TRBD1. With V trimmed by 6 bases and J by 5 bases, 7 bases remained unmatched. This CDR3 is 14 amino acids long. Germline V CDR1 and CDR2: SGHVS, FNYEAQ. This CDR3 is CASRPGTGVDEQYF. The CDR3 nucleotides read TGTGCCAGCAGACCCGGGACAGGGGTGGACGAGCAGTACTTC.

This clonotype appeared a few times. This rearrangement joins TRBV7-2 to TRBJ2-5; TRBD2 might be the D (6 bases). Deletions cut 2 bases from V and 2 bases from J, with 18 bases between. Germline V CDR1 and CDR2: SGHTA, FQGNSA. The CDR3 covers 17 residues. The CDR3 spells CASSLFPSGPLQETQYF. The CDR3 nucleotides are TGTGCCAGCAGCTTATTCCCCAGCGGGCCGTTACAAGAGACCCAGTACTTC.

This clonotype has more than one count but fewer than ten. The CDR3, as DNA: TGTGCCAGCAGTTTGGGACAGGGGGCTTGGCAGTATTTT. Translated, it gives CASSLGQGAWQYF. This sequence joins TRBV27 and TRBJ2-3, with 12 bases fitting TRBD1. CDR1 is MNHEY, CDR2 SMNVEV, per germline (reference sequence). The CDR3 totals 13 residues. V dropped 3 bases and J dropped 11; count of bases not matched to a gene: 3.

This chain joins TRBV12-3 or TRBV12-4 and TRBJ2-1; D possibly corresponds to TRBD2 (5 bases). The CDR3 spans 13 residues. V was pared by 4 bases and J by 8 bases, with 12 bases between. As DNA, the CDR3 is TGTGCCAGCAGTTACCTCGGGGTCTATGAGCAGTTCTTC. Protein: CASSYLGVYEQFF.

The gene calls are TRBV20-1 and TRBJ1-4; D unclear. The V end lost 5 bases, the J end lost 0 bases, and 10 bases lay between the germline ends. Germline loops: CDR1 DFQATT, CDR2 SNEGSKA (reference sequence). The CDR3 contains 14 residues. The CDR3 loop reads CSAREGTTNEKLFF. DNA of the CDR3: TGCAGTGCTCGGGAAGGGACAACTAATGAAAAACTGTTTTTT.

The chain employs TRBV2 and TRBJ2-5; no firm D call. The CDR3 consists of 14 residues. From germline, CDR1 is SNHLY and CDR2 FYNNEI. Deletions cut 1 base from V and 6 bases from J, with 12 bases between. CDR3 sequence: CASSEGVRQKTQYF. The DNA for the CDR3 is TGTGCCAGCAGTGAAGGAGTTCGGCAGAAGACCCAGTACTTC.

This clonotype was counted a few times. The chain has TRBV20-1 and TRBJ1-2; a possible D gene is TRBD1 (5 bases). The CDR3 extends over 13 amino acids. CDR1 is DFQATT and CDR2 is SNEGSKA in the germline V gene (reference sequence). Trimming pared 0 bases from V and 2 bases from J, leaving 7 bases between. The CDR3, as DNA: TGCAGTGCTAGAGAACCAGGGAACTATGGCTACACCTTC. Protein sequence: CSAREPGNYGYTF.

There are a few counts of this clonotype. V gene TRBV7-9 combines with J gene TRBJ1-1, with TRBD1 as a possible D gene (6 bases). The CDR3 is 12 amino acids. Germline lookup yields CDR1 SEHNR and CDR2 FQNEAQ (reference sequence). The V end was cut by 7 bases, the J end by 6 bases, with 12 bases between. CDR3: CASTYRAPEAFF. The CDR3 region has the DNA TGTGCCAGCACCTACAGGGCGCCTGAAGCTTTCTTT.

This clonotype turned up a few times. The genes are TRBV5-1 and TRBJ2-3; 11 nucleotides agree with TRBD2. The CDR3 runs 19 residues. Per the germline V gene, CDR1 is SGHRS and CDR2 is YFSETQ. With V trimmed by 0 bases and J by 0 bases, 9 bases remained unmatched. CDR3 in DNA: TGCGCCAGCAGCTTGGTAGTTCCTAGCGGGAGGTTAAGCACAGATACGCAGTATTTT. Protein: CASSLVVPSGRLSTDTQYF.